The 27 T cell receptor beta chains below were found in one sample sequenced in a study of blood T cell repertoires in COVID-19. The assay was immunoSEQ multiplex PCR, and TCRdb's table has in-frame clones only and misses some. The data contain roughly 150,000 clones, roughly four fifths of them seen just once; the ten biggest clones take up roughly 7%. Sequencing was done on a sample of PBMCs or T cells enriched from blood (not recorded which). Receptors were obtained from a man aged 45-65 years who had recovered from COVID-19.

The table lists this clone with a count of one. The J gene is TRBJ2-2, the V gene TRBV5-1, with D possibly being TRBD1 (6 bases). There are 15 residues in the CDR3. V lost 4 bases and J 3 bases, leaving 13 bases between the germline ends. CDR1 is SGHRS and CDR2 is YFSETQ in the germline V gene. The CDR3 bases are TGCGCCAGCAGCATACAGGGTAGGGACACCGGGGAGCTGTTTTTT. It is translated as CASSIQGRDTGELFF.

The chain joins TRBV9 to TRBJ2-5; 10 nucleotides line up with TRBD2. Trimming at V came to 0 bases and at J to 5 bases, leaving 7 bases not matched to a gene. This CDR3 has 16 amino acids. CDR1 is SGDLS, CDR2 YYNGEE, per germline. CDR3 loop: CASSVGSGGARETQYF. The CDR3 bases are TGTGCCAGCAGCGTAGGCAGCGGGGGGGCCCGCGAGACCCAGTACTTC.

This clone has only one observation. The V call is TRBV13, the J call TRBJ1-2, with 9 bases aligning to TRBD1. This CDR3 contains 14 residues. Germline V gene lookup returns CDR1 PRHDT and CDR2 FYEKMQ (reference sequence). The J segment lost 5 bases and the V segment lost 5 bases, leaving 6 bases of the junction unmatched. As DNA, the CDR3 is TGTGCCAGCAGCATACAGGGGGCGCGGTATGGCTACACCTTC. Its translation: CASSIQGARYGYTF.

The chain joins TRBV12-3 or TRBV12-4 to TRBJ1-5, with D tentatively TRBD1 (5 bases). This CDR3 region has 12 residues. Trimming stripped 6 bases from V and 9 bases from J, with 12 bases between. The CDR3 loop is CASRTQGGPQHF. The CDR3 nucleotides are TGTGCCAGCAGGACCCAGGGAGGGCCCCAGCATTTT.

This clone was detected a few times. The gene calls are TRBV30 and TRBJ2-7; D possibly corresponds to TRBD1 (6 bases). Trimming removed 7 bases from V and 0 bases from J, with 13 bases in between. Germline V gives CDR1 GTSNPN, CDR2 SVGIG (reference sequence). The CDR3 is made up of 13 amino acids. CDR3 in DNA: TGTGCCTTGAGGACAGTGAGCTCCTACGAGCAGTACTTC. Translating it yields CALRTVSSYEQYF. Full variable domain (missing parts from reference TRBV30 and TRBJ2-7): SQTIHQWPATLVQPVGSPLSLECTVEGTSNPNLYWYRQAAGRGLQLLFYSVGIGQISSEVPQNLSASRPQDRQFILSSKKLLLSDSGFYLCALRTVSSYEQYFGPGTRLTVT.

This clone has just one count. The chain couples TRBV29-1 to TRBJ2-7; 12 nucleotides line up with TRBD1. Trimming cost V 8 bases and J 6 bases; bases outside gene matches: 8. Germline-derived CDR1 and CDR2 are SQVTM and ANQGSEA. The CDR3 totals 13 residues. Here the CDR3 DNA reads TGCAGCTCCTCCGGGACAGGGGGCAGCGAGCAGTACTTC. Residues: CSSSGTGGSEQYF.

V gene TRBV11-2 combines with J gene TRBJ2-5; D is unclear. Trimming removed 2 bases from V and 7 bases from J, with 17 bases in between. The CDR3 is 15 amino acids. Germline-derived CDR1 and CDR2 are SGHAT and FQNNGV. The CDR3 protein is CASSLTQGGVGTQYF. The CDR3 DNA reads as TGTGCCAGCAGCTTAACTCAAGGCGGAGTGGGGACCCAGTACTTC.

This clone was detected a few times. The V and J genes are TRBV5-6 and TRBJ2-1, with 10 bases that match TRBD1. J was trimmed by 12 bases and V by 2 bases; bases with no gene match: 17. CDR1 and CDR2 (germline): SGHDT, YYEEEE. The length of the CDR3 is 17 residues. Here the CDR3 reads CASSLSWGDRGRTGQFF. For the CDR3, the DNA is TGTGCCAGCAGCTTATCCTGGGGTGACAGGGGGCGCACTGGGCAGTTCTTC.

The chain employs TRBV13 and TRBJ2-5; D perhaps matches TRBD1 (5 bases). In germline, CDR1 is PRHDT, CDR2 FYEKMQ (reference sequence). The CDR3 spans 14 residues. Deletions cut 0 bases from V and 2 bases from J, with 7 bases between. CDR3 protein: CASSLGAGQETQYF. The CDR3 DNA sequence: TGTGCCAGCAGCTTAGGAGCAGGGCAAGAGACCCAGTACTTC. Full variable domain (missing parts from reference TRBV13 and TRBJ2-5): AAGVIQSPRHLIKEKRETATLKCYPIPRHDTVYWYQQGPGQDPQFLISFYEKMQSDKGSIPDRFSAQQFSDYHSELNMSSLELGDSALYFCASSLGAGQETQYFGPGTRLLVL.

This chain joins TRBV6-5 and TRBJ1-1; D perhaps matches TRBD1 (6 bases). Trimming removed 7 bases at V and 1 base at J, with 10 bases between. Germline CDR1 is MNHEY and CDR2 is SVGAGI. The CDR3 has 13 residues. The CDR3 coding sequence is TGTGCCAGCAAAACAGGGAGGAACACTGAAGCTTTCTTT. As protein: CASKTGRNTEAFF.

The genes are TRBV11-2 and TRBJ1-6, with 9 bases identical to TRBD1. The CDR3 covers 15 residues. Germline V CDR1 and CDR2: SGHAT, FQNNGV. With 3 bases clipped from V and 7 bases from J, the junction kept 4 bases outside the gene matches. The DNA of the CDR3 is TGTGCCAGCAGCTTGAGACAGGGGGGCAATTCACCCCTCCACTTT. Encoded protein: CASSLRQGGNSPLHF.

The rearrangement joins TRBV4-1 to TRBJ1-3; D uncertain. V was shortened by 0 bases and J by 2 bases, with 8 bases between the two germline ends. This CDR3 has 15 residues. The germline V gene encodes CDR1 MGHRA and CDR2 YSYEKL. CDR3 in amino acids: CASSQDGRTGNTIYF. The CDR3 coding sequence is TGCGCCAGCAGCCAAGATGGCCGAACTGGAAACACCATATATTTT.

The genes are TRBV7-9 and TRBJ1-5, with a possible D match to TRBD1 (6 bases). With 5 bases removed from V and 4 bases from J, the gap between germline ends came to 12 bases. The CDR3 contains 14 residues. The V gene's germline CDR1 is SEHNR and CDR2 FQNEAQ (reference sequence). Here the CDR3 DNA reads TGTGCCAGCAGCCAAGCAGGGGAGAATCAGCCCCAGCATTTT. Translation: CASSQAGENQPQHF.

V and J are TRBV2 and TRBJ1-6; TRBD1 aligns across 8 bases. Germline V gene data show CDR1 as SNHLY and CDR2 as FYNNEI. V shed 2 bases, J shed 10 bases, and the junction held 7 bases outside the gene matches. The CDR3 extends over 15 amino acids. CDR3 sequence: CASSERQGAGSPLHF. CDR3 nucleotide sequence: TGTGCCAGCAGTGAACGGCAGGGGGCAGGCTCACCCCTCCACTTT.

The chain joins TRBV6-5 to TRBJ1-1; possible D gene TRBD1, 5 bases. The CDR3 spans 13 residues. Germline-derived CDR1 and CDR2 are MNHEY and SVGAGI. The germline V and J ends were trimmed by 5 bases and 1 base, with 8 bases remaining between them. This CDR3 is CASSIQENTEAFF. In DNA form, the CDR3 reads TGTGCCAGCAGTATACAGGAGAACACTGAAGCTTTCTTT.

V gene TRBV19 combines with J gene TRBJ1-6, with TRBD1 matching 8 bases. The CDR3 sequence is 17 residues long. Germline V gene sequence: CDR1 LNHDA, CDR2 SQIVND (reference sequence). V was pared by 4 bases and J by 9 bases, with 14 bases of the junction left unmatched. This chain's CDR3 is CASSKARQGASGSPLHF. CDR3 nucleotide sequence: TGTGCCAGTAGTAAAGCCCGTCAGGGGGCATCCGGTTCACCCCTCCACTTT.

This chain uses TRBV2 with TRBJ2-7; D is possibly TRBD1 (6 bases). The V gene's germline CDR1 is SNHLY and CDR2 FYNNEI. CDR3 size: 14 residues. The V gene lost 5 bases and the J gene lost 2 bases, with 13 bases spanning the gap. CDR3 in DNA: TGTGCCAGCAGTCTACAGGGAAACGCCTACGAGCAGTACTTC. Its protein is CASSLQGNAYEQYF.

This chain joins TRBV30 and TRBJ2-3, with a weak D call TRBD1 (5 bases). The CDR3 totals 14 residues. The V and J ends lost 0 bases and 4 bases respectively, with 11 bases between them. The germline gives CDR1 GTSNPN, CDR2 SVGIG (reference sequence). In nucleotides, the CDR3 is TGTGCCTGGAGTGTAGGACACACCTCAGATACGCAGTATTTT. Translation: CAWSVGHTSDTQYF.

The CDR3 is CASSQDLADNTEAFF. In DNA form, the CDR3 reads TGTGCCAGCAGCCAAGATTTGGCAGATAACACTGAAGCTTTCTTT. This chain links TRBV3-1 (or the pseudogene TRBV3-2) with TRBJ1-1; D is uncertain. The CDR3 spans 15 residues. Trimming removed 0 bases at V and 2 bases at J, with 10 bases between. CDR1 LGHDT and CDR2 YNNKEL come from the germline V gene (reference sequence).

This chain uses TRBV6-5 with TRBJ2-7, with D possibly TRBD2 on 5 matching bases. Between the trimmed V and J ends, which lost 6 bases and 4 bases, there was a span of 16 bases. The germline V gene has CDR1 MNHEY and CDR2 SVGAGI. There are 14 residues in the CDR3. CDR3 DNA: TGTGCCAGCAGGGGCGAAGCGGTGACTTACGAGCAGTACTTC. Residues: CASRGEAVTYEQYF.

The chain uses TRBV28 and TRBJ2-3; 13 bases are a match to TRBD2. V lost 4 bases and J lost 9; bases outside the gene matches: 16. This CDR3 is 18 amino acids long. Germline CDR1 is MDHEN and CDR2 is SYDVKM. The CDR3 DNA reads as TGTGCCAGCAGTTCGCCCACTACTAGCGGGGGGGCCTTAGGCACGCAGTATTTT. This encodes CASSSPTTSGGALGTQYF.

A note on this clone: This sample includes further DNA sequences coding for the same CDR3. This sequence joins TRBV3-1 (or the pseudogene TRBV3-2) and TRBJ2-3; no clear D. The V and J ends lost 1 base and 8 bases respectively, with 4 bases between them. Germline CDR1 is LGHDT and CDR2 is YNNKEL (reference sequence). There are 11 residues in the CDR3. The CDR3, as DNA: TGTGCCAGCAGCCAAGCGGGTACGCAGTATTTT. It is translated as CASSQAGTQYF.

The rearrangement joins TRBV9 to TRBJ2-7; 7 bases fit TRBD1. The V segment lost 4 bases and the J segment 3 bases; nucleotides outside the gene matches: 7. This CDR3 is 14 amino acids long. From germline, CDR1 is SGDLS and CDR2 YYNGEE. The CDR3 nucleotides read TGTGCCAGCAGCCCCCGGACAGGAAACTACGAGCAGTACTTC. As protein: CASSPRTGNYEQYF.

The rearrangement joins TRBV11-3 to TRBJ1-2, with D unclear. Germline CDR1 SGHNT, CDR2 YENEEA. Trimming left V 4 bases short and J 2 bases short, with 14 bases between. CDR3 length equals 15 residues. The CDR3 is CASSYAGGQNYGYTF. DNA for the CDR3: TGTGCCAGCAGCTATGCCGGCGGGCAGAACTATGGCTACACCTTC. The complete variable domain, with remaining parts taken from reference TRBV11-3 and TRBJ1-2, reads EAGVVQSPRYKIIEKKQPVAFWCNPISGHNTLYWYLQNLGQGPELLIRYENEEAVDDSQLPKDRFSAERLKGVDSTLKIQPAELGDSAVYLCASSYAGGQNYGYTFGSGTRLTVV.

The rearrangement joins TRBV18 to TRBJ2-7, with 7 bases that match TRBD1. With 3 bases clipped from V and 5 bases from J, the junction kept 4 bases outside the gene matches. Germline V gene lookup returns CDR1 KGHSH and CDR2 LQKENI. The CDR3 runs 13 residues. CDR3 residues: CASSPTGDHEQYF. CDR3 sequence (DNA): TGTGCCAGCTCACCTACAGGGGACCACGAGCAGTACTTC. Combining the CDR3 with reference TRBV18 and TRBJ2-7 gives the whole variable domain NAGVMQNPRHLVRRRGQEARLRCSPMKGHSHVYWYRQLPEEGLKFMVYLQKENIIDESGMPKERFSAEFPKEGPSILRIQQVVRGDSAAYFCASSPTGDHEQYFGPGTRLTVT.

The chain carries TRBV3-1 (or the pseudogene TRBV3-2) and TRBJ2-2, with D possibly TRBD2 on 6 matching bases. The CDR3 has 16 residues. CDR1 is LGHDT, CDR2 YNNKEL, per germline (reference sequence). V lost 6 bases and J 3 bases, leaving 17 bases between the germline ends. CDR3: CASSLTPGGYTGELFF. In nucleotides, the CDR3 is TGTGCCAGCAGTCTTACTCCCGGGGGTTACACCGGGGAGCTGTTTTTT.

This clone was recorded only once. The chain uses TRBV5-1 and TRBJ2-3; TRBD2 aligns across 7 bases. Trimming removed 2 bases from V and 2 bases from J; junction bases left unmatched: 5. CDR1 and CDR2 (germline): SGHRS, YFSETQ. There are 15 residues in the CDR3. As DNA, the CDR3 is TGCGCCAGCAGCTTCAGCGGGGTGGCCACAGATACGCAGTATTTT. Translated: CASSFSGVATDTQYF.